Sequencing of this TCR beta chain was carried out in a study of blood T cell repertoires in COVID-19 (TCRdb year 2020). As for the study more broadly: Samples covering the acute and convalescent phases of COVID-19 were provided by collaborators in the United States, Italy and Spain. The prospective study material was composed of cDNA or gDNA derived from T cells, B-cell-depleted T cells, or PBMCs. Subjects who had been exposed to COVID-19, were actively infected with it, or had recovered from it provided the deeply sampled blood TCRbeta repertoires that made up the dataset. The repertoires were made available in a free public database intended to serve as a resource for research on the immune response to SARS-CoV-2. Samples were obtained from the ongoing ImmuneRACE study (first 160 participants) and from some 1,200 subjects provided by 6 global collaborators. A de-identified subject ID, COVID-19 status, age in years and sex were almost always included in the sample metadata. Where HLA class I and class II types were available, the types were taken from metadata supplied by the sample provider, not from assay-based typing.

Comment on this clone: No cognate antigen has been identified for it. There are no base qualities to consult, and no much larger clone falls within one base.

Beyond this particular receptor, the publication reports: The quantity of clinical and demographic metadata differed by source and by participant and was supplied without curation.

The immunoSEQ Assay, a bias-controlled multiplex PCR, was used to amplify TCRbeta CDR3 regions from genomic DNA. The paper's data handling went like this. Within the assay, amplification of reference gene primers was used to estimate how many nucleated cells each sample contained. To quantify the absolute abundance of each unique TCRbeta CDR3 rearrangement, sequence reads were collapsed and filtered. Productive Simpson clonality was computed per sample as the square root of Simpson's diversity index over productive rearrangements. TCRdb re-hosts the immuneACCESS table, in-frame sequences only. Its copies lack some clones; in the studies checked, an unresolved V gene accounts for under half of them, and the cause for the rest is not known. V, J and clone size derive from that table, while D and trimming were established from the DNA sequence. Across this sample there are roughly 34,000 clones, with about 87% seen only once. The biggest ten clones account for about 14% of the sample.

Collaborating institutions collected whole blood in K2EDTA tubes following their own protocols. For TCRbeta analysis, collaborators shipped samples as frozen whole blood, isolated PBMCs, or DNA extracted from either of those sample types. V and J are trimmed by 5 bases and 7 bases, and the gene matches miss 11 bases of the junction. Taken from cysteine to phenylalanine, the CDR3 has 15 residues. The CDR3 DNA has 45 bases and is translated from base 1. CDR1 and CDR2 were assigned from the germline V gene (reference sequence) as MNHEY and SMNVEV. Sequencing was done on a sample of peripheral blood. The sequence came from a man in his sixties with active COVID-19. The V and J genes are TRBV27 and TRBJ2-1; 7 central bases correspond to TRBD2. This receptor carries the CDR3 CASSALRAGVNEQFF. Read as DNA, the sequence is TGTGCCAGCAGTGCCTTGCGGGCGGGAGTAAATGAGCAGTTCTTC.